A selection of T cell receptor beta chains follows, all from one sample in a study of regulatory T cells in long-lasting Graves disease. MiXCR was run by TCRdb on the multiplex PCR reads, yielding one entry per CDR3 protein. The sample shows about 470,000 distinct CDR3 sequences, roughly 20% of them seen only once. Sequencing used peripheral blood mononuclear cells (PBMCs), obtained when the disease was refractory, from a patient treated with antithyroid drugs. These receptors were collected from a female donor with Graves disease. Each CDR3 is given with its conserved first and last residue. A D gene is named only where the DNA matches it firmly. Size is omitted from some rows. Given values are once, few, many or a class for expanded clones.

clone size	V gene	J gene	D gene	CDR3 protein	CDR3 DNA
many	TRBV6-2/TRBV6-3	TRBJ1-2	-	CASSYLKGPRGYGYTF	TGTGCCAGCAGTTACTTGAAAGGACCTCGCGGCTATGGCTACACCTTC
many	TRBV20-1	TRBJ2-7	-	CSARAPLYGTDKYEQYF	TGCAGTGCTAGAGCTCCTTTATACGGGACGGACAAATACGAGCAGTACTTC
once	TRBV7-9	TRBJ2-5	TRBD2	CASSLSLAGRYQETQYF	TGTGCCAGCAGCCTCAGTCTAGCGGGGAGATACCAAGAGACCCAGTACTTC
many	TRBV6-5	TRBJ1-5	-	CASSSRSLQGDNQPQHF	TGTGCCAGCAGTTCCAGGTCCCTCCAGGGAGACAATCAGCCCCAGCATTTT
few	TRBV5-5	TRBJ1-5	-	CASSLAMGAQPQHF	TGTGCCAGCAGCTTGGCCATGGGGGCTCAGCCCCAGCATTTT
-	TRBV18	TRBJ1-1	-	CASSPRQNMNTEAFF	TGTGCCAGCTCACCCCGACAGAATATGAACACTGAAGCTTTCTTT
many	TRBV28	TRBJ1-1	-	CATRRGEAFF	TGTGCCACCCGAAGGGGGGAAGCTTTCTTT
few	TRBV5-1	TRBJ2-5	TRBD2	CARSRGLADQETQYF	TGCGCCAGAAGCCGGGGACTAGCGGACCAAGAGACCCAGTACTTC
-	TRBV6-1	TRBJ1-4	TRBD1	CASSEAFGTGRFDREKLFF	TGTGCCAGCAGTGAAGCGTTCGGGACAGGGAGGTTCGATAGGGAAAAACTGTTTTTT
many	TRBV28	TRBJ2-5	TRBD1	CASSSRQGASGETQYF	TGTGCCAGCAGCTCCAGACAGGGGGCGAGTGGAGAGACCCAGTACTTC
many	TRBV29-1	TRBJ2-7	-	CSVEPGAYYEQYF	TGCAGCGTTGAACCGGGCGCTTACTACGAGCAGTACTTC
-	TRBV24-1	TRBJ2-5	-	CATSDTREPQETQYF	TGTGCCACCAGTGATACCAGGGAACCCCAAGAGACCCAGTACTTC
-	TRBV18	TRBJ2-7	-	CASSPEDRSSYEQYF	TGTGCCAGCTCACCCGAAGACAGGAGCTCCTACGAGCAGTACTTC
many	TRBV6-1	TRBJ2-7	-	CASSPDGTYEQYF	TGTGCCAGCAGCCCGGACGGGACCTACGAGCAGTACTTC
many	TRBV3-2	TRBJ2-5	-	CASSQAGGAQETQYF	TGTGCCAGCAGCCAGGCGGGTGGGGCCCAAGAGACCCAGTACTTC
-	TRBV19	TRBJ2-7	-	CASSSGEYEQYF	TGTGCCAGTAGCTCTGGGGAATACGAGCAGTACTTC
few	TRBV15	TRBJ2-3	TRBD2	CATSRDPAGSTDTQYF	TGTGCCACCAGCAGAGATCCAGCGGGAAGCACAGATACGCAGTATTTT
many	TRBV6-5	TRBJ2-5	-	CASSYDGEPETQYF	TGTGCCAGCAGTTACGACGGCGAACCGGAGACCCAGTACTTC
few	TRBV28	TRBJ2-1	-	CASSLGAGEDNEQFF	TGTGCCAGCAGTTTGGGGGCAGGGGAAGACAATGAGCAGTTCTTC
few	TRBV9	TRBJ2-7	TRBD1	CASSVETGASSYEQYF	TGTGCCAGCAGCGTAGAGACAGGGGCCTCCTCCTACGAGCAGTACTTC
many	TRBV29-1	TRBJ2-7	-	CSVAIGPWEQYF	TGCAGCGTTGCAATCGGGCCTTGGGAGCAGTACTTC
many	TRBV20-1	TRBJ2-7	TRBD2	CSARDMASGRDYYEQYF	TGCAGTGCTAGAGATATGGCTAGCGGGAGGGACTACTACGAGCAGTACTTC
-	TRBV27	TRBJ2-1	TRBD2	CASVTSGDSYNEQFF	TGTGCCAGCGTAACTAGCGGAGACTCCTACAATGAGCAGTTCTTC
-	TRBV30	TRBJ1-2	-	CAWTIGSSNYGYTF	TGTGCCTGGACTATTGGCAGCTCTAACTATGGCTACACCTTC
many	TRBV5-6	TRBJ2-5	TRBD2	CASSLLISGSQETQYF	TGTGCCAGCAGCTTGTTGATTAGCGGGTCCCAAGAGACCCAGTACTTC
many	TRBV2	TRBJ1-1	-	CASSRLLAKEAFF	TGTGCCAGCAGCCGTCTACTAGCGAAGGAGGCTTTCTTT
-	TRBV3-1	TRBJ1-4	-	CASSQVGRGYQKLFF	TGTGCCAGCAGCCAAGTGGGAAGGGGATATCAAAAACTGTTTTTT
-	TRBV19	TRBJ1-1	-	CASSPYTYSNTEAFF	TGTGCCAGTAGTCCCTACACGTACTCGAACACTGAAGCTTTCTTT
few	TRBV27	TRBJ1-6	-	CASNVGSSYNSPLHF	TGTGCCAGTAATGTCGGGAGCTCCTATAATTCACCCCTCCACTTT
-	TRBV20-1	TRBJ1-5	-	CSARTPGRSNQPQHF	TGCAGTGCTAGAACCCCCGGGCGGAGCAATCAGCCCCAGCATTTT
-	TRBV20-1	TRBJ2-7	-	CSARDPVLSLYEQYF	TGCAGTGCTAGAGATCCGGTCCTCAGCTTATATGAGCAGTACTTC
-	TRBV20-1	TRBJ1-2	-	CSASGQGMGYTF	TGCAGTGCTAGTGGGCAGGGGATGGGCTACACCTTC
many	TRBV18	TRBJ2-5	-	CASSPATYQETQYF	TGTGCCAGCTCACCAGCGACTTACCAAGAGACCCAGTACTTC
few	TRBV28	TRBJ2-6	TRBD2	CASSPASGSVFPGANVLTF	TGTGCCAGCAGTCCCGCTAGCGGGTCTGTTTTTCCTGGGGCCAACGTCCTGACTTTC
many	TRBV20-1	TRBJ2-5	TRBD2	CSATTRYPGLEETQYF	TGCAGTGCTACCACAAGATATCCGGGACTAGAAGAGACCCAGTACTTC
many	TRBV5-1	TRBJ1-2	-	CASSLADSYGYTF	TGCGCCAGCAGCTTGGCCGATTCCTATGGCTACACCTTC
-	TRBV3-1	TRBJ2-5	TRBD2	CASSHRLAGLQETQYF	TGTGCCAGCAGCCATCGACTAGCGGGGTTACAAGAGACCCAGTACTTC
-	TRBV12-3/TRBV12-4	TRBJ2-2	-	CASSFRDSPSHAHPGELFF	TGTGCCAGCAGTTTCCGGGACTCCCCTTCCCACGCACATCCCGGGGAGCTGTTTTTT
-	TRBV15	TRBJ2-5	TRBD2	CATSKWGLAGNQETQYF	TGTGCCACCAGCAAGTGGGGCCTAGCGGGAAACCAAGAGACCCAGTACTTC
few	TRBV19	TRBJ1-1	-	CASIPSPGGGSEAFF	TGTGCCAGTATCCCCTCGCCAGGTGGGGGATCTGAAGCTTTCTTT
many	TRBV10-3	TRBJ2-5	TRBD2	CAISDGGERETQYF	TGTGCCATCAGTGATGGGGGGGAGAGGGAGACCCAGTACTTC
many	TRBV15	TRBJ2-7	-	CATSRGTVYEQYF	TGTGCCACCAGCAGAGGGACAGTGTACGAGCAGTACTTC
-	TRBV5-5	TRBJ1-3	-	CASSLPGGSTGNTIYF	TGTGCCAGCAGCTTGCCCGGTGGCTCCACTGGAAACACCATATATTTT
-	TRBV5-6	TRBJ2-7	TRBD1	CASSLEGTGSVDEQYF	TGTGCCAGCAGCTTGGAAGGGACAGGGAGTGTCGACGAGCAGTACTTC
few	TRBV5-1	TRBJ1-2	-	CASSLEGIGAKANYGYTF	TGCGCCAGCAGCTTGGAGGGGATAGGGGCGAAAGCTAACTATGGCTACACCTTC
-	TRBV9	TRBJ2-3	TRBD2	CASSVEAGDPRDTQYF	TGTGCCAGCAGCGTAGAAGCGGGAGATCCGCGGGATACGCAGTATTTT
many	TRBV10-3	TRBJ2-5	TRBD1	CAISGDRGEETQYF	TGTGCCATCAGTGGGGACAGGGGGGAAGAGACCCAGTACTTC